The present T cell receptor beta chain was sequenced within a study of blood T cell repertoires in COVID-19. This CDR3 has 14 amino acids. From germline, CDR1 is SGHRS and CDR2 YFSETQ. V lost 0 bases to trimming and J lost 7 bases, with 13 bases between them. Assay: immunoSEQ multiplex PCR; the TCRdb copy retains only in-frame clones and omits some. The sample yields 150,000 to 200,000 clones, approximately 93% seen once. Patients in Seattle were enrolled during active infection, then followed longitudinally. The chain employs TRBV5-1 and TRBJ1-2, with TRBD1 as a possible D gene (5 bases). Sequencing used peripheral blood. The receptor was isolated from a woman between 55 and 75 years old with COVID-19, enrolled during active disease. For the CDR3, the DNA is TGCGCCAGCAGCTTGGAAAGGCAGGGTGGTGGCTACACCTTC. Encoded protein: CASSLERQGGGYTF.